Listed here are 27 T cell receptor beta chains from one sample, sequenced in a study of T cell changes during pregnancy in multiple sclerosis. The table came from immunoSEQ multiplex PCR; TCRdb's copy has only in-frame clones and leaves some out. The sample includes approximately 97,000 clones, 91% of them seen just once. The sample here was peripheral blood, taken after pregnancy. These receptor sequences come from a female donor in good health, enrolled as a control in a pregnancy study.

The chain joins TRBV5-1 to TRBJ2-3; D is possibly TRBD1 (6 bases). The CDR3 extends over 18 amino acids. V lost 0 bases and J lost 0, with 17 bases in between. Germline V CDR1 and CDR2: SGHRS, YFSETQ. In DNA form, the CDR3 reads TGCGCCAGCAGCTTGGTGGCAGGGGTCGCTCCTAGCACAGATACGCAGTATTTT. As protein: CASSLVAGVAPSTDTQYF.

The genes are TRBV7-3 and TRBJ2-7; D is possibly TRBD1 (6 bases). Germline CDR1 reads SGHTA; CDR2 reads FQGTGA. Trimming removed 5 bases at V and 3 bases at J, with 11 bases between. The length of the CDR3 is 13 residues. The CDR3 bases are TGTGCCAGCAGCCGGGACACCTACTACGAGCAGTACTTC. Its protein product is CASSRDTYYEQYF.

This sequence joins TRBV11-2 and TRBJ2-1, with D unclear. This CDR3 is 13 amino acids long. Germline V gives CDR1 SGHAT, CDR2 FQNNGV. V lost 7 bases to trimming and J lost 2 bases, with 9 bases between them. The CDR3 DNA reads TGTGCCAGCATGCAGTTAACCTACAATGAGCAGTTCTTC. Translated, it gives CASMQLTYNEQFF.

CDR3 amino acids: CASSEGGGANQPQHF. CDR3 DNA sequence: TGTGCCAGCAGCGAGGGGGGGGGCGCCAATCAGCCCCAGCATTTT. The rearrangement joins TRBV9 to TRBJ1-5; perhaps TRBD1 as D (6 bases). There are 15 residues in the CDR3. Trimming pared 3 bases from V and 3 bases from J, leaving 13 bases between. Per germline, CDR1 SGDLS and CDR2 YYNGEE. Looking up the rest from reference TRBV9 and TRBJ1-5 gives the full variable domain: DSGVTQTPKHLITATGQRVTLRCSPRSGDLSVYWYQQSLDQGLQFLIQYYNGEERAKGNILERFSAQQFPDLHSELNLSSLELGDSALYFCASSEGGGANQPQHFGDGTRLSIL.

This chain links TRBV2 with TRBJ1-3, with 8 positions matching TRBD1. The CDR3 extends over 15 amino acids. J lost 0 bases, V lost 6 bases, and 4 bases had no gene match. Germline CDR1 and CDR2: SNHLY and FYNNEI. The CDR3 bases are TGTGCCAGCAGCGGGGACAGGTACTCTGGAAACACCATATATTTT. Translation gives CASSGDRYSGNTIYF.

This clone was recorded once. The rearrangement uses TRBV19 and TRBJ2-4; D perhaps matches TRBD1 (5 bases). With 5 bases removed from V and 4 bases from J, the gap between germline ends came to 9 bases. In germline, CDR1 is LNHDA, CDR2 SQIVND (reference sequence). The CDR3 contains 13 residues. The CDR3 nucleotides read TGTGCCAGTAGTCGGCAGGGAAAAAACATTCAGTACTTC. Translated: CASSRQGKNIQYF.

This rearrangement joins TRBV19 to TRBJ1-2, with no clear D. This CDR3 has 13 amino acids. Trimming shortened V by 6 bases and J by 4 bases, and 12 bases separated the two germline ends. The germline V gene has CDR1 LNHDA and CDR2 SQIVND (reference sequence). CDR3 nucleotide sequence: TGTGCCAGTAGCGCGGGAAGCCGCTATGGCTACACCTTC. It is translated as CASSAGSRYGYTF.

The chain combines TRBV9 with TRBJ2-1, with 10 bases fitting TRBD2. The CDR3 length is 15 residues. The germline CDR1 and CDR2 sequences are SGDLS and YYNGEE. V lost 3 bases, J lost 4 bases, and 4 bases stayed unmatched. In DNA, the CDR3 is TGTGCCAGCAGCGCCTTAGCGGGGGGTTACAATGAGCAGTTCTTC. This sequence encodes CASSALAGGYNEQFF. The full variable domain, completed using reference TRBV9 and TRBJ2-1, is DSGVTQTPKHLITATGQRVTLRCSPRSGDLSVYWYQQSLDQGLQFLIQYYNGEERAKGNILERFSAQQFPDLHSELNLSSLELGDSALYFCASSALAGGYNEQFFGPGTRLTVL.

The gene calls are TRBV2 and TRBJ2-1; 10 bases are a match to TRBD2. The CDR3 is 14 residues long. V shed 6 bases, J shed 7 bases, and the junction held 6 bases outside the gene matches. Germline V gene sequence: CDR1 SNHLY, CDR2 FYNNEI. The CDR3: CASRLAGGWNEQFF. CDR3 DNA sequence: TGTGCCAGCAGATTAGCGGGGGGCTGGAATGAGCAGTTCTTC.

Concerning this clone itself: Other DNA sequences in the same sample also yield this CDR3. The CDR3 here is CASSLGQGTEAFF. The DNA for the CDR3 is TGTGCCAGCAGCTTGGGGCAGGGAACTGAAGCTTTCTTT. This chain uses TRBV7-9 with TRBJ1-1; possibly TRBD1 for D (5 bases). In germline, CDR1 is SEHNR, CDR2 FQNEAQ (reference sequence). The CDR3 has 13 amino acids. The V end was cut by 3 bases, the J end by 5 bases, with 10 bases between.

The chain uses TRBV7-6 and TRBJ1-1; D remains ambiguous. Germline CDR1 reads SGHVS; CDR2 reads FNYEAQ. This CDR3 region has 13 residues. V gave up 6 bases and J gave up 1 base, with 9 bases separating them. The CDR3 DNA sequence: TGTGCCAGCAGTAGAAGACAGAACACTGAAGCTTTCTTT. Translated, it gives CASSRRQNTEAFF.

This clone was counted only a few times. The CDR3 spells CASGTGEKLFF. CDR3 DNA sequence: TGTGCCAGCGGGACAGGTGAAAAACTGTTTTTT. The chain has TRBV6-5 and TRBJ1-4; TRBD1 matches 8 bases. The CDR3 loop spans 11 amino acids. Germline assignment: CDR1 MNHEY and CDR2 SVGAGI. Losses at the gene ends were 8 bases for V and 7 bases for J; bases not matched to a gene: 0.

This clone was observed a handful of times. V is TRBV11-2 and J is TRBJ1-1; D not certain. V lost 5 bases and J 4 bases, leaving 8 bases between the germline ends. The CDR3 is 12 residues long. CDR1 is SGHAT and CDR2 is FQNNGV in the germline V gene. CDR3 region: CASSPSGTEAFF. In DNA, the CDR3 is TGTGCCAGCAGCCCCTCCGGCACTGAAGCTTTCTTT.

The chain recombines TRBV15 with TRBJ1-2; 9 positions agree with TRBD1. J was trimmed by 3 bases and V by 0 bases; bases with no gene match: 2. In germline, CDR1 is LNHNV, CDR2 YYDKDF (reference sequence). CDR3 length: 15 amino acids. CDR3: CATSRERTGDYGYTF. CDR3 DNA sequence: TGTGCCACCAGCAGAGAACGGACAGGGGACTATGGCTACACCTTC.

This clone was found a few times. This chain links TRBV28 with TRBJ1-1; D call uncertain. The CDR3 is 14 residues long. In germline, CDR1 is MDHEN, CDR2 SYDVKM. V lost 6 bases and J 6 bases, leaving 17 bases between the germline ends. CDR3 in amino acids: CASRTMAGGAEAFF. CDR3 nucleotide sequence: TGTGCCAGCAGGACCATGGCGGGAGGAGCTGAAGCTTTCTTT.

The rearrangement links TRBV19 to TRBJ2-5; 8 nucleotides agree with TRBD1. Germline V CDR1 and CDR2: LNHDA, SQIVND (reference sequence). The CDR3 is 16 residues long. Trimming took 2 bases from V and 2 from J; bases not matched to a gene: 7. CDR3 sequence reads: CASSISAQGAQETQYF. DNA for the CDR3: TGTGCCAGTAGTATATCAGCCCAGGGGGCACAAGAGACCCAGTACTTC.

The V and J genes are TRBV7-9 and TRBJ2-7; a possible D gene is TRBD1 (5 bases). CDR3 length: 16 amino acids. Trimming took off 1 base at V and 5 bases at J, with 18 bases between the two ends. The germline V gene has CDR1 SEHNR and CDR2 FQNEAQ (reference sequence). CDR3 bases: TGTGCCAGCAGCTTAGTGTCTCCAGGGTACCTTCACGAGCAGTACTTC. Protein product: CASSLVSPGYLHEQYF.

The rearrangement joins TRBV7-8 to TRBJ2-7; D is uncertain. This CDR3 is 13 amino acids long. Trimming took 5 bases from V and 0 from J, leaving 8 bases between them. Germline V gene sequence: CDR1 SGHVS, CDR2 FQNEAQ. The CDR3 sequence: CASSTPGSYEQYF. The CDR3 DNA follows: TGTGCCAGCAGCACCCCAGGCTCCTACGAGCAGTACTTC.

This clone was found once. The chain recombines TRBV5-6 with TRBJ2-2; TRBD2 agrees at 9 bases. This CDR3 is built from 15 residues. Germline values: CDR1 SGHDT, CDR2 YYEEEE. With 5 bases clipped from V and 2 bases from J, the junction kept 4 bases outside the gene matches. The CDR3 DNA follows: TGTGCCAGCAGGCGGGAGGGAACAAACACCGGGGAGCTGTTTTTT. The encoded protein is CASRREGTNTGELFF.

This clone was seen only once. The chain employs TRBV29-1 and TRBJ1-1; 8 nucleotides agree with TRBD1. V was clipped by 3 bases and J by 9 bases; unmatched bases: 6. The CDR3 consists of 12 residues. Germline values: CDR1 SQVTM, CDR2 ANQGSEA. The DNA for the CDR3 is TGCAGCGTTGAGGCCAGGGGGCGAAAAGCTTTCTTT. Amino acid sequence: CSVEARGRKAFF.

The J gene is TRBJ1-5, the V gene TRBV28; unclear D gene. This CDR3 is built from 13 residues. Trimming shortened V by 6 bases and J by 4 bases, and 10 bases separated the two germline ends. Germline loops: CDR1 MDHEN, CDR2 SYDVKM. DNA for the CDR3: TGTGCCAGCAGGAACAGCCCGAATCAGCCCCAGCATTTT. It encodes CASRNSPNQPQHF.

The V and J genes are TRBV9 and TRBJ1-4; TRBD1 is a possible D gene (6 bases). The CDR3 totals 13 residues. Germline V gives CDR1 SGDLS, CDR2 YYNGEE. Trimming left V 2 bases short and J 6 bases short, with 8 bases between. CDR3 in DNA: TGTGCCAGCAGCGTTGAGGGGGATGAAAAACTGTTTTTT. It is translated as CASSVEGDEKLFF.

This sequence joins TRBV28 and TRBJ2-7; TRBD2 agrees at 8 bases. The ends lost 7 bases at V and 6 bases at J; junction bases unmatched: 14. The CDR3 sequence is 15 residues long. Germline V gene sequence: CDR1 MDHEN, CDR2 SYDVKM. The CDR3 loop is CASILTGGHRGEQYF. CDR3 in DNA: TGTGCCAGCATCTTAACGGGGGGGCACCGAGGCGAGCAGTACTTC.

The J gene is TRBJ2-2, the V gene TRBV7-2, with D possibly TRBD2 on 7 matching bases. CDR1 and CDR2 from the germline V gene are SGHTA and FQGNSA. The CDR3 loop spans 15 amino acids. V lost 6 bases, J lost 7 bases, and 18 bases lay in between. The CDR3 protein is CASSKGGGRGGELFF. The CDR3 DNA follows: TGTGCCAGCAGTAAAGGGGGGGGGCGCGGCGGGGAGCTGTTTTTT. The full variable domain, its missing parts supplied by reference TRBV7-2 and TRBJ2-2, is GAGVSQSPSNKVTEKGKDVELRCDPISGHTALYWYRQSLGQGLEFLIYFQGNSAPDKSGLPSDRFSAERTGGSVSTLTIQRTQQEDSAVYLCASSKGGGRGGELFFGEGSRLTVL.

V and J are TRBV11-2 and TRBJ1-6, with D hard to call. Trimming pared 1 base from V and 7 bases from J, leaving 8 bases between. The CDR3 sequence is 14 residues long. Germline V CDR1 and CDR2: SGHAT, FQNNGV. The CDR3 nucleotides are TGTGCCAGCAGCTTAGGGTCAGGCAATTCACCCCTCCACTTT. Translation: CASSLGSGNSPLHF.

The chain combines TRBV5-1 with TRBJ2-1; D possibly corresponds to TRBD1 (5 bases). Germline CDR1 is SGHRS and CDR2 is YFSETQ. Trimming shortened V by 0 bases and J by 3 bases, and 10 bases separated the two germline ends. The CDR3 loop spans 15 amino acids. CDR3: CASSLGTGIYNEQFF. DNA for the CDR3: TGCGCCAGCAGCTTGGGAACAGGAATCTACAATGAGCAGTTCTTC. Variable domain in full (rest from reference TRBV5-1 and TRBJ2-1): KAGVTQTPRYLIKTRGQQVTLSCSPISGHRSVSWYQQTPGQGLQFLFEYFSETQRNKGNFPGRFSGRQFSNSRSEMNVSTLELGDSALYLCASSLGTGIYNEQFFGPGTRLTVL.

The chain uses TRBV28 and TRBJ2-1; 8 positions match TRBD2. V lost 7 bases, J lost 8 bases, and 7 bases stayed unmatched. Germline CDR1 and CDR2: MDHEN and SYDVKM. The CDR3 length is 13 residues. The CDR3 DNA is TGTGCCAGCACCCCCCACGGGAGGGATGAGCAGTTCTTC. Translated: CASTPHGRDEQFF.